These 31 T cell receptor beta chains came from one sample sequenced in a study of cytomegalovirus exposure and HLA in healthy donors. The PCR employed 60 Vbeta primers together with 13 Jbeta primers. Sequencing used immunoSEQ multiplex PCR; TCRdb keeps in-frame clones, though not all of them. The top ten clones hold 2% to 2.5% of a sample with 50,000 or so clones, 65% to 85% of them seen once. Sample: PBMCs. The receptors stem from a boy younger than 18 in good health and CMV-seropositive.

The chain uses TRBV27 and TRBJ1-3; 7 bases fit TRBD1. Trimming cost V 5 bases and J 0 bases; bases outside gene matches: 7. The germline CDR1 and CDR2 sequences are MNHEY and SMNVEV (reference sequence). This CDR3 is 16 amino acids long. The CDR3 nucleotides read TGTGCCAGCAGTATGTCGACAGGGATCTCTGGAAACACCATATATTTT. This codes for CASSMSTGISGNTIYF.

This rearrangement joins TRBV18 to TRBJ1-2, with D tentatively TRBD1 (6 bases). The CDR3 has 14 residues. Trimming cost V 3 bases and J 6 bases, with 14 bases left between them. From germline, CDR1 is KGHSH and CDR2 LQKENI. This CDR3 reads CASSPAGEEDGYTF. The CDR3, as DNA: TGTGCCAGCTCACCCGCAGGGGAAGAGGATGGCTACACCTTC.

This chain links TRBV27 with TRBJ1-1, with a tentative D call TRBD1 (5 bases). V lost 4 bases and J 6 bases, leaving 6 bases between the germline ends. This CDR3 comprises 11 residues. CDR1 and CDR2 from the germline V gene are MNHEY and SMNVEV (reference sequence). The CDR3 DNA sequence: TGTGCCAGCAGTTCGGGGGCTGAAGCTTTCTTT. Encoded protein: CASSSGAEAFF.

In this sample, this clone turned up once. The chain is built from TRBV19 and TRBJ1-2; D is perhaps TRBD1 (6 bases). V was trimmed by 6 bases and J by 0 bases, leaving 17 bases between them. This CDR3 is built from 16 residues. Germline values: CDR1 LNHDA, CDR2 SQIVND (reference sequence). CDR3 DNA sequence: TGTGCCAGTAGGCCGAACCAGGGGTCGGCTAACTATGGCTACACCTTC. This encodes CASRPNQGSANYGYTF. Full variable domain (remainder filled in from reference TRBV19 and TRBJ1-2): DGGITQSPKYLFRKEGQNVTLSCEQNLNHDAMYWYRQDPGQGLRLIYYSQIVNDFQKGDIAEGYSVSREKKESFPLTVTSAQKNPTAFYLCASRPNQGSANYGYTFGSGTRLTVV.

This chain uses TRBV9 with TRBJ2-5, with 7 bases lining up with TRBD1. Unmatched junction bases numbered 16, after V lost 5 bases and J lost 0 bases. The CDR3 is made up of 18 amino acids. The V gene's germline CDR1 is SGDLS and CDR2 YYNGEE. The CDR3 nucleotides read TGTGCCAGCAGTACTTCCGGGACAGAGAACGGCCACCAAGAGACCCAGTACTTC. Protein product: CASSTSGTENGHQETQYF.

This clone was counted between two and nine times. The J gene is TRBJ1-6, the V gene TRBV27; 9 bases align to TRBD1. Looked up from germline, CDR1 is MNHEY and CDR2 is SMNVEV (reference sequence). The CDR3 loop spans 14 amino acids. Trimming at V came to 5 bases and at J to 10 bases, leaving 6 bases not matched to a gene. CDR3 DNA: TGTGCCAGCAGTGTGGGACAGGGACTGTCACCCCTCCACTTT. Residues: CASSVGQGLSPLHF.

The chain employs TRBV28 and TRBJ2-7; D remains ambiguous. Between the trimmed V and J ends, which lost 8 bases and 0 bases, there was a span of 5 bases. Germline CDR1 MDHEN, CDR2 SYDVKM. The CDR3 has 11 residues. The CDR3 DNA follows: TGTGCCAGCCTAAGCTCCTACGAGCAGTACTTC. Translating gives CASLSSYEQYF.

This chain connects TRBV6-5 to TRBJ1-4, with 8 bases fitting TRBD1. In germline, CDR1 is MNHEY, CDR2 SVGAGI. V shed 7 bases and J 10 bases; nucleotides not matched to a gene: 11. There are 14 residues in the CDR3. Here the CDR3 reads CASKTGTGPRKLFF. The CDR3 bases are TGTGCCAGCAAGACCGGGACAGGCCCGCGAAAACTGTTTTTT.

This chain links TRBV5-1 with TRBJ1-1; D not resolved. The germline CDR1 and CDR2 sequences are SGHRS and YFSETQ. This CDR3 has 13 amino acids. Trimming took off 0 bases at V and 6 bases at J, with 9 bases between the two ends. CDR3 DNA: TGCGCCAGCAGCTTGGGCAACGTAGCTGAAGCTTTCTTT. Encoded protein: CASSLGNVAEAFF.

The chain employs TRBV5-5 and TRBJ2-2; TRBD1 is a possible D gene (5 bases). Germline CDR1 SGHKS, CDR2 YYEKEE (reference sequence). The CDR3 is made up of 13 amino acids. V gave up 0 bases and J gave up 10 bases, with 10 bases separating them. Here the CDR3 reads CASSLDGHSELFF. The DNA for the CDR3 is TGTGCCAGCAGCTTGGATGGACACTCGGAGCTGTTTTTT.

The V call is TRBV9, the J call TRBJ2-7; D is possibly TRBD2 (6 bases). Per germline, CDR1 SGDLS and CDR2 YYNGEE. V was trimmed by 0 bases and J by 5 bases, leaving 9 bases between them. The CDR3 is 13 amino acids. This chain's CDR3 is CASSVDGEDEQYF. The CDR3 nucleotides are TGTGCCAGCAGCGTAGACGGGGAGGACGAGCAGTACTTC.

The chain employs TRBV28 and TRBJ2-5, with a possible D match to TRBD1 (5 bases). Germline-derived CDR1 and CDR2 are MDHEN and SYDVKM. Trimming cost V 7 bases and J 1 base, with 10 bases left between them. The CDR3 extends over 13 amino acids. The CDR3 sequence is CASTPGSQETQYF. The CDR3, as DNA: TGTGCCAGCACCCCAGGGTCCCAAGAGACCCAGTACTTC.

This clone was counted a single time. The chain couples TRBV7-9 to TRBJ1-6; D is unresolved. Germline CDR1 and CDR2: SEHNR and FQNEAQ (reference sequence). The CDR3 extends over 14 amino acids. Trimming took off 5 bases at V and 0 bases at J, with 5 bases between the two ends. The CDR3 loop reads CASSRSSYNSPLHF. For the CDR3, the DNA is TGTGCCAGCAGCCGGAGCTCCTATAATTCACCCCTCCACTTT. Complete variable domain (other parts from reference TRBV7-9 and TRBJ1-6): DTGVSQNPRHKITKRGQNVTFRCDPISEHNRLYWYRQTLGQGPEFLTYFQNEAQLEKSRLLSDRFSAERPKGSFSTLEIQRTEQGDSAMYLCASSRSSYNSPLHFGNGTRLTVT.

This chain links TRBV5-1 with TRBJ1-2; D possibly corresponds to TRBD1 (5 bases). This CDR3 is built from 14 residues. The ends were cut back, 0 bases at V and 3 bases at J, with 9 bases in the middle. CDR1 and CDR2 from the germline V gene are SGHRS and YFSETQ. CDR3 nucleotides: TGCGCCAGCAGCTTGGTAGGGGAGGACTATGGCTACACCTTC. Translating it yields CASSLVGEDYGYTF.

V gene TRBV6-6 combines with J gene TRBJ1-2; D perhaps matches TRBD1 (5 bases). V lost 10 bases and J 4 bases, leaving 13 bases between the germline ends. The germline V gene has CDR1 MNHNY and CDR2 SVGAGI (reference sequence). The CDR3 is made up of 12 amino acids. The CDR3 here is CAILDTTYGYTF. CDR3 in DNA: TGTGCCATCTTGGACACTACCTATGGCTACACCTTC.

This clone was seen just once. The chain carries TRBV7-9 and TRBJ1-6; D is uncertain. The germline V gene has CDR1 SEHNR and CDR2 FQNEAQ (reference sequence). Trimming cost V 1 base and J 12 bases, with 10 bases left between them. CDR3 size: 13 residues. DNA for the CDR3: TGTGCCAGCAGCTTAGGGGCAGGTGGACCCCTCCACTTT. Its protein product is CASSLGAGGPLHF.

In regard to this clone: The junction and the germline gene differ at one end; a read error may be behind it. The V gene is TRBV7-9, the J gene TRBJ1-3, with D perhaps TRBD1 (5 bases). CDR3 size: 16 residues. Germline V lookup: CDR1 SEHNR, CDR2 FQNEAQ (reference sequence). Here the CDR3 reads CSSVLVRGPSGNTIYF. DNA of the CDR3: TGTTCCAGCGTACTCGTTAGGGGTCCCTCTGGAAACACCATATATTTT. Together with reference TRBV7-9 and TRBJ1-3, the CDR3 gives the full variable domain: DTGVSQNPRHKITKRGQNVTFRCDPISEHNRLYWYRQTLGQGPEFLTYFQNEAQLEKSRLLSDRFSAERPKGSFSTLEIQRTEQGDSAMYLCSSVLVRGPSGNTIYFGEGSWLTVV.

The J gene is TRBJ2-2, the V gene TRBV10-1; maybe TRBD1 (6 bases). Between the trimmed V and J ends, which lost 5 bases and 3 bases, there was a span of 16 bases. CDR1 WNHNN and CDR2 SYGVQD come from the germline V gene (reference sequence). The CDR3 covers 16 residues. Here the CDR3 DNA reads TGCGCCAGCAGTATAATCGAGACAGGAGACACCGGGGAGCTGTTTTTT. This codes for CASSIIETGDTGELFF.

The chain carries TRBV30 and TRBJ2-2, with TRBD1 as a possible D gene (5 bases). Trimming cost V 8 bases and J 7 bases, with 11 bases left between them. The CDR3 loop spans 11 amino acids. Looked up from germline, CDR1 is GTSNPN and CDR2 is SVGIG (reference sequence). CDR3 residues: CARLQDGELFF. CDR3 coding DNA: TGTGCCCGATTACAGGACGGGGAGCTGTTTTTT.

This clone was detected a few times. The rearrangement links TRBV10-2 to TRBJ1-1, with D hard to call. Per germline, CDR1 WSHSY and CDR2 SAAADI. The CDR3 loop spans 15 amino acids. Trimming shortened V by 0 bases and J by 1 base, and 9 bases separated the two germline ends. The CDR3 nucleotides read TGCGCCAGCAGTGAGTCTGGACTGCGGAACACTGAAGCTTTCTTT. This encodes CASSESGLRNTEAFF.

With regard to this clone: This sample also contains other DNA sequences that code for the same CDR3. The genes are TRBV11-2 and TRBJ1-3; no firm D call. The CDR3 contains 15 residues. In germline, CDR1 is SGHAT, CDR2 FQNNGV. Trimming removed 6 bases at V and 4 bases at J, with 16 bases between. The DNA of the CDR3 is TGTGCCAGCAGACAACAGCACCGCTCCGGAAACACCATATATTTT. The encoded protein is CASRQQHRSGNTIYF.

This clone occurred a few times. The J gene is TRBJ2-5, the V gene TRBV9, with D perhaps TRBD2 (6 bases). Germline V gene lookup returns CDR1 SGDLS and CDR2 YYNGEE. The CDR3 has 14 amino acids. Trimming took 3 bases from V and 0 from J, leaving 9 bases between them. DNA of the CDR3: TGTGCCAGCAGCGGGGCGGGGCACCAAGAGACCCAGTACTTC. Amino acids: CASSGAGHQETQYF.

The V gene is TRBV4-2, the J gene TRBJ1-6, with TRBD1 matching over 8 bases. The CDR3 totals 16 residues. The J segment lost 7 bases and the V segment lost 1 base, leaving 6 bases of the junction unmatched. Germline V CDR1 and CDR2: LGHNA, YNFKEQ. CDR3: CASSQASGTGNSPLHF. The CDR3 bases are TGTGCCAGCAGCCAAGCCTCCGGGACAGGCAATTCACCCCTCCACTTT.

J is TRBJ2-7 and V is TRBV11-2, with 7 bases aligning to TRBD2. This CDR3 contains 13 residues. V lost 4 bases and J lost 3; bases outside the gene matches: 3. CDR1 is SGHAT and CDR2 is FQNNGV in the germline V gene. This CDR3 is CASSSGLYYEQYF. CDR3 coding DNA: TGTGCCAGCAGCTCGGGACTATACTACGAGCAGTACTTC. Supplemented by reference TRBV11-2 and TRBJ2-7, the full variable domain reads EAGVAQSPRYKIIEKRQSVAFWCNPISGHATLYWYQQILGQGPKLLIQFQNNGVVDDSQLPKDRFSAERLKGVDSTLKIQPAKLEDSAVYLCASSSGLYYEQYFGPGTRLTVT.

The rearrangement links TRBV29-1 to TRBJ2-1, with D perhaps matching TRBD2 (5 bases). CDR1 SQVTM and CDR2 ANQGSEA come from the germline V gene. Deletions cut 7 bases from V and 12 bases from J, with 19 bases between. This CDR3 region has 12 residues. The CDR3 loop is CSGGFTSLGQFF. The CDR3 DNA follows: TGCAGCGGAGGGTTTACGTCCCTTGGGCAGTTCTTC.

The chain couples TRBV25-1 to TRBJ2-1, with 8 bases matching TRBD2. V lost 5 bases, J lost 10 bases, and 7 bases stayed unmatched. The CDR3 contains 13 residues. The germline V gene encodes CDR1 MGHDK and CDR2 SYGVNS. CDR3: CASSSGGGQEQFF. In DNA, the CDR3 is TGTGCCAGCAGTTCCGGGGGGGGACAAGAGCAGTTCTTC. The full variable domain, its missing parts supplied by reference TRBV25-1 and TRBJ2-1, is EADIYQTPRYLVIGTGKKITLECSQTMGHDKMYWYQQDPGMELHLIHYSYGVNSTEKGDLSSESTVSRIRTEHFPLTLESARPSHTSQYLCASSSGGGQEQFFGPGTRLTVL.

The J gene is TRBJ2-7, the V gene TRBV2; 13 bases fit TRBD2. The V and J ends lost 8 bases and 9 bases, in that order; junction bases with no gene match: 7. CDR1 is SNHLY, CDR2 FYNNEI, per germline. The CDR3 consists of 13 residues. The CDR3 spells CASEGLAGMGQYF. CDR3 coding DNA: TGTGCCAGCGAGGGACTAGCGGGGATGGGGCAGTACTTC.

This sequence joins TRBV6-5 and TRBJ2-1, with 7 positions matching TRBD1. CDR3 length: 15 residues. Looked up from germline, CDR1 is MNHEY and CDR2 is SVGAGI. The V gene end was trimmed by 10 bases and the J gene end by 2 bases; junction bases not matched to a gene: 11. CDR3 protein: CATMGTVVTYNEQFF. CDR3 DNA sequence: TGTGCCACTATGGGGACAGTCGTAACCTACAATGAGCAGTTCTTC.

Regarding this clone: At one boundary the junction diverges from the germline segment, which might be a read error. The chain is built from TRBV4-1 and TRBJ1-1; no definite D call. The CDR3 has 11 residues. CDR1 is MGHRA and CDR2 is YSYEKL in the germline V gene. The CDR3 spells CASGRSVGRLF. The CDR3 DNA follows: TGCGCCAGCGGTCGATCGGTTGGGAGGCTCTTT.

The rearrangement links TRBV7-2 to TRBJ2-7, with a possible D match to TRBD2 (5 bases). This CDR3 has 14 amino acids. Trimming stripped 5 bases from V and 3 bases from J, with 14 bases between. Per germline, CDR1 SGHTA and CDR2 FQGNSA. The CDR3 region has the DNA TGTGCCAGCAGCCCGACTACCTTTAACTACGAGCAGTACTTC. Its protein is CASSPTTFNYEQYF.

V gene TRBV29-1 combines with J gene TRBJ2-2; TRBD1 matches at 9 bases. In germline, CDR1 is SQVTM, CDR2 ANQGSEA. The J segment lost 4 bases and the V segment lost 7 bases, leaving 13 bases of the junction unmatched. The CDR3 covers 16 residues. CDR3 protein: CSAIEGYRGPTGELFF. The CDR3 DNA reads as TGCAGCGCCATTGAGGGATACAGGGGGCCCACCGGGGAGCTGTTTTTT.